This T cell receptor beta chain was sequenced during a study of blood T cell repertoires in COVID-19. Overall study context: PBMCs, B-cell-depleted T cells, or T cells provided the cDNA or gDNA that made up the material.

This table comes from immunoSEQ multiplex PCR, and its TCRdb copy is limited to in-frame clones, with some not included. This repertoire shows 150,000 to 200,000 clones, roughly 88% found once; its top ten account for around 2.1%. Sequenced: peripheral blood. The sequence was collected from a man between 18 and 29 years old with acute or convalescent COVID-19.

This CDR3 reads CAISSSLSSNEQFF. CDR3 sequence (DNA): TGTGCCATCAGCTCTAGTCTGAGTTCGAATGAGCAGTTCTTC. The chain recombines TRBV10-3 with TRBJ2-1; no reliable D call. Germline loops: CDR1 ENHRY, CDR2 SYGVKD. The CDR3 is 14 amino acids. Trimming took 6 bases from V and 7 from J, leaving 16 bases between them.